The rows below give T cell receptor beta chains drawn from one sample of a study of CD8+ T cells in alopecia areata. TCRdb keeps only in-frame clones here, not all; method: immunoSEQ multiplex PCR. The sample holds about 130,000 clones; 49% are singletons and the top ten take about 17%. Here the sequenced sample was CD8+ T cells sorted from blood, taken at week 0. The receptors derive from a human donor with alopecia areata. The CDR3 runs from the conserved cysteine through the conserved F or W. D genes are given only for firm matches. The size entry is marked missing in some rows and otherwise reads once, few, many or a size class.

>TRBV30|few|NA|TRBJ1-1
CAWSVLSDTEAFF
TGTGCCTGGAGTGTACTCAGTGACACTGAAGCTTTCTTT
>TRBV30|NA|TRBD2|TRBJ2-3
CAWSAPLAGNTDTQYF
TGTGCCTGGAGTGCACCACTAGCGGGGAACACAGATACGCAGTATTTT
>TRBV5-1|NA|NA|TRBJ2-3
CASHPQRSTDTQYF
TGCGCCAGCCATCCACAGAGGAGCACAGATACGCAGTATTTT
>TRBV27|NA|NA|TRBJ1-4
CASSGPGPPEKLFF
TGTGCCAGCAGTGGGCCAGGGCCCCCCGAAAAACTGTTTTTT
>TRBV30|NA|NA|TRBJ1-2
CAWSVGGHYGYTF
TGTGCCTGGAGTGTTGGGGGGCACTATGGCTACACCTTC
>TRBV2|once|NA|TRBJ2-6
CASSVGVMGFSGANVLTF
TGTGCCAGCAGTGTAGGGGTAATGGGTTTCTCTGGGGCCAACGTCCTGACTTTC
>TRBV2|NA|TRBD1|TRBJ1-2
CASRGQGFGYTF
TGTGCCAGCAGGGGACAGGGCTTTGGCTACACCTTC
>TRBV19|few|TRBD1|TRBJ2-7
CASSIGTGTYEQYF
TGTGCCAGTAGTATCGGGACAGGGACCTACGAGCAGTACTTC
>TRBV7-2|NA|NA|TRBJ2-7
CASSQGRPYEQYF
TGTGCCAGCAGTCAGGGGCGGCCGTACGAGCAGTACTTC
>TRBV6-5|few|NA|TRBJ2-7
CASSYGTGEVYEQYF
TGTGCCAGCAGTTACGGTACAGGGGAGGTCTACGAGCAGTACTTC
>TRBV5-6|NA|NA|TRBJ2-7
CASSLVGSYEQYF
TGTGCCAGCAGCTTAGTAGGGTCCTACGAGCAGTACTTC
>TRBV5-4|NA|NA|TRBJ2-3
CASSLGDTQYF
TGTGCCAGCAGCTTGGGGGATACGCAGTATTTT
>TRBV27|NA|NA|TRBJ2-1
CASSLSRTDDTYNEQFF
TGTGCCAGCAGTTTATCTCGGACAGACGACACCTACAATGAGCAGTTCTTC
>TRBV19|few|NA|TRBJ1-2
CASSIPGNGYTF
TGTGCCAGTAGTATTCCGGGGAATGGCTACACCTTC
>TRBV4-3|NA|NA|TRBJ1-2
CASSQDQAVSPYGYTF
TGCGCCAGCAGCCAAGATCAGGCGGTCAGTCCCTATGGCTACACCTTC
>TRBV7-2|NA|TRBD1|TRBJ1-5
CASSVQGNQPQHF
TGTGCCAGCAGCGTACAGGGGAATCAGCCCCAGCATTTT
>TRBV12-5|NA|NA|TRBJ2-1
CASGPRGVEQFF
TGTGCTAGTGGACCCAGGGGAGTTGAGCAGTTCTTC
>TRBV4-3|few|TRBD2|TRBJ2-1
CASSQASGSSYNEQFF
TGCGCCAGCAGCCAGGCTAGCGGAAGCTCCTACAATGAGCAGTTCTTC
>TRBV27|NA|NA|TRBJ2-5
CASSLSNGQETQYF
TGTGCCAGCAGTTTATCGAACGGTCAAGAGACCCAGTACTTC
>TRBV15|NA|NA|TRBJ1-5
CATSRGNLRVSNQPQHF
TGTGCCACCAGCAGAGGTAACCTCAGGGTCAGCAATCAGCCCCAGCATTTT
>TRBV9|NA|NA|TRBJ2-6
CASSVEGTGANVLTF
TGTGCCAGCAGCGTAGAGGGGACTGGGGCCAACGTCCTGACTTTC